These 5 T cell receptor beta chains originate from one sample sequenced in a study of CD8+CD57+ T cells in acquired aplastic anemia. Patients chosen for sequencing had CD8+CD57+ cells that had expanded, as shown by flow cytometry. The template for TCR beta VDJ and CDR3 sequence profiling was genomic DNA. TCRdb redid the calling of the reads with MiXCR, one entry per CDR3 protein. The table records about 240,000 distinct CDR3 sequences, around 45% of them present only once. Specimen: sorted CD4+, CD8+, or CD8+CD57+ T cells (not recorded which) from PBMCs. The receptors were gathered from a human donor with aplastic anemia.

Worth noting for this clonotype: The germline gene is not matched at one end of the junction; a read error may be the cause. V is TRBV7-9 and J is TRBJ2-1, with no clear D. Germline CDR1 is SEHNR and CDR2 is FQNEAQ (reference sequence). The CDR3 runs to 13 residues. The CDR3 loop is CAWSPAPYSEQFF. The CDR3 nucleotides read TGTGCCTGGAGTCCAGCGCCATACAGTGAGCAGTTCTTC.

This clonotype was seen many times. V usage is TRBV20-1 and J usage is TRBJ1-2; D gene ambiguous. V lost 2 bases and J 7 bases, leaving 17 bases between the germline ends. The CDR3 totals 14 residues. The germline CDR1 and CDR2 sequences are DFQATT and SNEGSKA (reference sequence). The CDR3: CSARFGDPKSGYTF. CDR3 nucleotides: TGCAGTGCTAGATTTGGAGATCCGAAATCTGGCTACACCTTC.

In this sample, this clonotype turned up a few times. The genes are TRBV11-2 and TRBJ2-5, with a weak D call TRBD1 (6 bases). Germline V gene data show CDR1 as SGHAT and CDR2 as FQNNGV. V was cut by 6 bases and J by 2 bases, with 16 bases left in between. The CDR3 contains 15 residues. The CDR3 loop is CASRKDSGLQETQYF. CDR3 in DNA: TGTGCCAGCAGAAAGGACAGCGGTCTACAAGAGACCCAGTACTTC.

This clonotype showed up many times. The chain links TRBV4-1 to TRBJ1-5, with TRBD1 matching over 7 bases. Looked up from germline, CDR1 is MGHRA and CDR2 is YSYEKL. Trimming cost V 1 base and J 5 bases; bases outside gene matches: 5. The CDR3 is made up of 15 amino acids. The chain's CDR3 is CASSQVQTGDQPQHF. The CDR3 region has the DNA TGCGCCAGCAGCCAAGTTCAAACAGGGGATCAGCCCCAGCATTTT.

The chain uses TRBV6-6 and TRBJ2-1; 13 nucleotides match TRBD2. The CDR3 covers 14 residues. The germline V gene has CDR1 MNHNY and CDR2 SVGAGI (reference sequence). V shed 8 bases and J 2 bases; nucleotides not matched to a gene: 0. This CDR3 reads CASGLAGAYNEQFF. The CDR3 DNA is TGTGCCAGCGGACTAGCGGGGGCCTACAATGAGCAGTTCTTC.